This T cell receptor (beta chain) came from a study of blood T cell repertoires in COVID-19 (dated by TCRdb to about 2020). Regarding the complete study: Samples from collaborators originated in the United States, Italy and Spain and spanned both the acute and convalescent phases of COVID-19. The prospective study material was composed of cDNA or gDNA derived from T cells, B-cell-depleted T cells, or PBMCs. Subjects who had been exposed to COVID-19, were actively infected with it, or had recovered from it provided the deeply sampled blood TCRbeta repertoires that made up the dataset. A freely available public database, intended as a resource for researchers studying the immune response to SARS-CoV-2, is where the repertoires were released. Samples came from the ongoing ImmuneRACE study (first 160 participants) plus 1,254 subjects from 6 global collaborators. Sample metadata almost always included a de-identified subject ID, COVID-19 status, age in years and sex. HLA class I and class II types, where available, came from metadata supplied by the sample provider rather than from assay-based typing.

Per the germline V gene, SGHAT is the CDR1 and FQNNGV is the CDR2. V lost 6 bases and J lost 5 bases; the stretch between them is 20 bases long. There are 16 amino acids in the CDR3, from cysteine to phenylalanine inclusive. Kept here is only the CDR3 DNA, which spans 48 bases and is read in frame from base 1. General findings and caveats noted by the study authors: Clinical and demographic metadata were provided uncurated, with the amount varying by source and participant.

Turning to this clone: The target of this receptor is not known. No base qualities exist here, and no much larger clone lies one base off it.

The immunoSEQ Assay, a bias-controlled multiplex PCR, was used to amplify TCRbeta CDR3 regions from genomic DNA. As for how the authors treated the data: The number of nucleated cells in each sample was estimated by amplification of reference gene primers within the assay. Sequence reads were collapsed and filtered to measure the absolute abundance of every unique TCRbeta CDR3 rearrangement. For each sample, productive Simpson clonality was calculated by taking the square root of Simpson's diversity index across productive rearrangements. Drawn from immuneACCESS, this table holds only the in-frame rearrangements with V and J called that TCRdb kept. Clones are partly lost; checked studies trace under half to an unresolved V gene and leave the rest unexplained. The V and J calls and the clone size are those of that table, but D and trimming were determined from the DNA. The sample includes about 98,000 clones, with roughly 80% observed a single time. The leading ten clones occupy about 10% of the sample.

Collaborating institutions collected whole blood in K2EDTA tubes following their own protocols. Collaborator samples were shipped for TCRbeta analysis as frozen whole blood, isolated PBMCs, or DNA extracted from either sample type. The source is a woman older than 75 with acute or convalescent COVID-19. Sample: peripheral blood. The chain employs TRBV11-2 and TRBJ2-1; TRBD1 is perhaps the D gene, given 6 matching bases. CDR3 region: CASRTLRGKFDNEQFF. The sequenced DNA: TGTGCCAGCAGGACGCTCAGGGGCAAATTCGACAATGAGCAGTTCTTC.